This T cell receptor beta chain stems from a study of T cell changes during pregnancy in multiple sclerosis. Clones were sequenced by immunoSEQ multiplex PCR, and TCRdb holds only the in-frame ones, with some missing. The sample has around 36,000 clones, around nine tenths seen once. This CDR3 has 18 residues. Germline-derived CDR1 and CDR2 are SGHRS and YFSETQ. Germline trimming cut 4 bases from V and 6 bases from J; bases unmatched to any gene: 16. The input for sequencing was peripheral blood, taken before pregnancy. The TCR sequence derives from a female donor with multiple sclerosis, enrolled in a pregnancy study. The rearrangement uses TRBV5-1 and TRBJ2-4; TRBD1 matches at 10 bases. The CDR3 region is CASSLPTDRGRFRNIQYF. CDR3 bases: TGCGCCAGCAGCCTACCGACCGACAGGGGGCGTTTTAGAAACATTCAGTACTTC.